This section outlines one T cell receptor beta chain sequence together with its context. This clone was detected only a few times. Its antigen remains unidentified. One base away there is no much larger clone; base qualities are not given. Other DNA sequences in this sample translate to the same CDR3. Trimming removed 3 bases from V and 5 bases from J; the gene matches leave 6 bases unexplained. From a lookup of the germline V gene (reference sequence), CDR1 and CDR2 are LGHDT and YNNKEL. Inclusive of the bounding cysteine and phenylalanine, the CDR3 is 15 residues long. Only the CDR3 part of the read is kept: 45 bases, read in frame from the first base. This specimen comes from a study of Ad26.COV2.S vaccination and SARS-CoV-2 variants (dated by TCRdb to the early 2020s). Regarding the complete study: Vaccine-arm donors came from COV1001, a multicentre, randomized, double-blind, placebo-controlled phase I-IIa trial of Ad26.COV2.S in healthy adults. The TCR-sequenced set comprised approximately 30 samples: some 20 Ad26.COV2.S vaccine recipients, 5 placebo recipients and 8 SARS-CoV-2 convalescent individuals. Blinding of investigators to trial group allocation was maintained during experiments and outcome assessment. Dosing of Ad26.COV2.S was intramuscular, at either 5x10^10 or 1x10^11 viral particles, delivered as one shot or as two shots spaced 56 days apart. The specificity and breadth of SARS-CoV-2-reactive T cell receptors after Ad26.COV2.S vaccination were assessed by TCRbeta repertoire sequencing. Trial participants were randomized into five groups of five, in which low-dose or high-dose Ad26.COV2.S was given once or twice, or placebo was given on both occasions.

TCRbeta CDR3 regions were sequenced with the immunoSEQ Assay. After extraction, genomic DNA underwent amplification by bias-controlled multiplex PCR, followed by high-throughput sequencing. Per the authors' processing: To quantify the absolute abundance of each unique TCRbeta CDR3 region, sequences were collapsed and filtered. T cell fraction was estimated by normalizing TCRbeta template counts to usable DNA, with usable DNA measured through amplification of reference genes found in all nucleated cells. Repertoire TCRs were annotated as SARS-CoV-2-specific when V gene, CDR3 amino acid sequence and J gene were exactly matched to a known reactive TCR set. MIRA supplied the reference SARS-CoV-2 TCR set, which was filtered for enrichment in COVID-19-positive ImmuneCODE repertoires so that public or cross-reactive TCRs were removed. Using the MIRA antigens, annotated TCRs were further analysed by specific ORF or by position within an ORF. Breadth was defined as annotated unique rearrangements over total unique productive rearrangements; depth was the summed frequency of those rearrangements. Two-sided Wilcoxon rank-sum tests were used to compare TCR breadth between groups. Drawn from immuneACCESS, this table holds only the in-frame rearrangements with V and J called that TCRdb kept. Clones are partly lost; checked studies trace under half to an unresolved V gene and leave the rest unexplained. Clonal size and the V and J genes are those of that table, whereas D and trimming came from the DNA. The sample yields a few hundred thousand clones; 83% were counted once. The ten top clones hold about 7.1% of the sample.

General conclusions and limits of the study: Vaccine and placebo recipients had comparable non-spike TCR breadth, which fits with the vaccine containing only spike. Comparing responses between vaccine doses or regimens was not something the study was powered to do. Spike-specific TCR breadth was higher in Ad26.COV2.S recipients than in placebo recipients (P = 0.0014). The authors noted that total T cell responses may have been underestimated by the TCR breadth and depth analyses. Substantial breadth of spike-specific CD8+ and CD4+ T cell responses was reported after vaccination.

Sample treatment or condition, as interpreted from the label and publication: around 19 received Ad26.COV2.S at low or high dose, single or two shots; 5 received placebo; per-sample allocation not given. Repertoires of vaccine and placebo recipients were sequenced from samples collected on day 63 after the first injection. In Cohort 1b, about two dozen adults aged 18-55 years were enrolled at a single site in Boston, USA, between 29 July and 7 August 2020. Ad26.COV2.S was a replication-incompetent adenovirus type 26 vector expressing a prefusion-stabilized SARS-CoV-2 spike protein from the original Wuhan strain.

The receptor comes from a person between 18 and 65 years old who received the Ad26.COV2.S COVID-19 vaccine or a placebo. The V and J genes are TRBV3-1 (or the pseudogene TRBV3-2) and TRBJ2-5, with TRBD2 identical over 10 junction bases. This sample comprised peripheral blood, obtained in a trial of Ad26.COV2.S vaccine versus placebo. The nucleotide sequence is given as TGTGCCAGCAGCCATCGACTAGCGGGCGGGGAGACCCAGTACTTC. Its protein is CASSHRLAGGETQYF.